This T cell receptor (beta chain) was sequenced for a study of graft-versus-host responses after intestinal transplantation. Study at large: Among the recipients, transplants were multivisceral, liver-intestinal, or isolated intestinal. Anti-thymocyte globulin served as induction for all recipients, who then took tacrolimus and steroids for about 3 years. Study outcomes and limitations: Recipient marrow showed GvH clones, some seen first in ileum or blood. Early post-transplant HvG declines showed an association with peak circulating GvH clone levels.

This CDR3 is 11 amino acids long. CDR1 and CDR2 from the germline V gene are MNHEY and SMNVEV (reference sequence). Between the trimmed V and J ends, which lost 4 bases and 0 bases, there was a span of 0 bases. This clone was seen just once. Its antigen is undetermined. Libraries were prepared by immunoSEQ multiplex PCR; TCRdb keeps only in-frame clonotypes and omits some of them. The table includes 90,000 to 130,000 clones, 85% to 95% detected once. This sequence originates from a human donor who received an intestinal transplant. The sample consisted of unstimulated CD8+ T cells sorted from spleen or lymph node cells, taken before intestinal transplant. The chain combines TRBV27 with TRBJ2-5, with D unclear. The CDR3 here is CASSYQETQYF. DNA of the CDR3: TGTGCCAGCAGTTACCAAGAGACCCAGTACTTC.